The entry below gives a single T cell receptor beta chain sequence along with its context. The antigen remains undetermined. Clones were sequenced by immunoSEQ multiplex PCR, and TCRdb holds only the in-frame ones, with some missing. In the table there are over a million clones, approximately 96% of which are singletons. Each donor was a Caucasian adult residing in Nashville, Tennessee. This entry is derived from a study of shared clonotypes between healthy human individuals. The CDR3 is 16 amino acids. V was pared by 0 bases and J by 0 bases, with 10 bases between. CDR1 is LNHNV, CDR2 YYDKDF, per germline (reference sequence). Study-wide results and caveats: It was observed that approximately 5% of naive CD4 clonotypes were shared across a few donors.

V is TRBV15 and J is TRBJ2-3; a possible D gene is TRBD1 (5 bases). The sequenced sample consisted of naive CD4+ T cells sorted from blood. Indicated subset: CD45RA+ positively selected. The receptor's source is a man aged 30 to 39 in good health. CDR3 in DNA: TGTGCCACCAGCAGAGATCAGGGTTTTAGCACAGATACGCAGTATTTT. Protein product: CATSRDQGFSTDTQYF.